These 23 T cell receptor beta chains share one sample of origin, sequenced in a study of T cells in women clearing cervical HPV infection. Data came from immunoSEQ multiplex PCR; TCRdb stores just in-frame clones and leaves some out. The sample totals tens of thousands of clones. Sequencing was done on a sample of blood buffy coat. These receptors were collected from a woman between 18 and 70 years old with a cervical HPV16 infection that either progressed to CIN3+ or cleared (not recorded which).

Turning to this clone: The read gets to within 3 residues of the CDR3 end, and the germline J gene fills in the rest. This chain uses TRBV19 with TRBJ2-2; TRBD1 matches 9 bases. Germline V gene lookup returns CDR1 LNHDA and CDR2 SQIVND (reference sequence). V was clipped by 5 bases and J by 5 bases; unmatched bases: 9. CDR3 length: 16 amino acids. The sequenced CDR3 bases are TGTGCCAGTAGTCCTATCGACAGGGGGAAGACCGGGGAG. It codes for CASSPIDRGKTGE. The entire CDR3 sequence reads CASSPIDRGKTGELFF.

About this clone itself: With the read ending 3 residues before the CDR3 end, the germline J gene is used to fill in that end. The gene calls are TRBV7-9 and TRBJ2-7; D might be TRBD1 (5 bases). Germline V gene data show CDR1 as SEHNR and CDR2 as FQNEAQ (reference sequence). V was trimmed by 4 bases and J by 4 bases, leaving 8 bases between them. The CDR3 covers 12 residues. CDR3 protein: CASSSGIYEQYF. CDR3 bases read: TGTGCCAGCAGCTCAGGGATATACGAG.

As concerns this clone: The observed sequence ends 3 residues before the CDR3 terminus, with the missing tail filled in from the germline J gene. J is TRBJ2-7 and V is TRBV5-6; D is possibly TRBD1 or TRBD2 (6 bases each). This CDR3 has 13 amino acids. V dropped 4 bases and J dropped 3 bases, with 11 bases sitting between them. Germline V gene lookup returns CDR1 SGHDT and CDR2 YYEEEE. CDR3 loop: CASSAGHFYEQYF. Partial CDR3 DNA: TGTGCCAGCAGCGCGGGACATTTCTACGAG.

Turning to this clone: The CDR3 end is not reached by the read, which stops 3 residues before it; the germline J gene fills it in. The chain is built from TRBV11-2 and TRBJ2-5, with D unclear. Trimming cost V 6 bases and J 2 bases, with 10 bases left between them. The germline V gene has CDR1 SGHAT and CDR2 FQNNGV. This CDR3 comprises 13 residues. The CDR3 region is CASSLRVQETQYF. The CDR3 DNA, read in part, is TGTGCCAGCAGTCTACGGGTTCAAGAGACC.

Worth noting for this clone: The read terminates 3 residues before the CDR3 end, so the remaining end is supplied by the germline J gene. This chain links TRBV5-1 with TRBJ2-7, with 9 bases identical to TRBD1. The junction had 5 bases not matched to a gene; V was cut back by 2 bases and J by 2 bases. Germline V CDR1 and CDR2: SGHRS, YFSETQ. The CDR3 consists of 15 residues. The CDR3 DNA, read in part, is TGCGCCAGCAGCTTAACGGGACAGGGCCCCTACGAG. Protein: CASSLTGQGPYE. The full CDR3 protein is CASSLTGQGPYEQYF.

Comment on this clone: Sequencing ends 3 residues short of the CDR3 end; the germline J gene provides the rest. The chain combines TRBV29-1 with TRBJ1-2, with D possibly being TRBD1 (5 bases). There are 12 residues in the CDR3. The V end lost 1 base, the J end lost 7 bases, and 10 bases lay between the germline ends. Germline V gives CDR1 SQVTM, CDR2 ANQGSEA. The CDR3 spells CSVEAGRGGYTF. The DNA read from the CDR3 is TGCAGCGTTGAAGCAGGGAGAGGTGGC.

Details on this clone: The read is 3 residues too short to cover the CDR3 end, so that end is filled in from the germline J gene. The chain combines TRBV19 with TRBJ1-3; the match to TRBD1 covers 8 bases. J was trimmed by 0 bases and V by 5 bases; bases with no gene match: 6. This CDR3 region has 16 residues. CDR1 and CDR2 from the germline V gene are LNHDA and SQIVND (reference sequence). CDR3 in amino acids: CASSERDRISGNTIYF. CDR3 bases read: TGTGCCAGTAGTGAGCGGGACAGGATCTCTGGAAACACC.

Points on this clone: The CDR3 goes on 3 residues after the read ends, and that part is filled in from the germline J gene. The genes are TRBV6-2 or TRBV6-3 and TRBJ1-2; 7 nucleotides match TRBD1. Germline CDR1 is MNHEY and CDR2 is SVGEGT. This CDR3 comprises 12 residues. The CDR3 sequence: CASRQGQRGYTF. Partial CDR3 DNA: TGTGCCAGCAGACAGGGGCAAAGAGGC.

Of note for this clone: The read gets to within 3 residues of the CDR3 end, and the germline J gene fills in the rest. V is TRBV19 and J is TRBJ2-1; TRBD2 matches 12 bases. Germline-derived CDR1 and CDR2 are LNHDA and SQIVND (reference sequence). V lost 10 bases and J lost 5; bases outside the gene matches: 9. The CDR3 has 15 residues. CDR3 protein: CATRPLAGGDNEQFF. Incomplete CDR3 DNA: TGTGCCACAAGGCCTCTAGCGGGGGGGGACAATGAG.

Turning to this clone: The read ends 3 residues early relative to the CDR3; the germline J gene fills the gap. The chain has TRBV20-1 and TRBJ2-3, with 16 bases fitting TRBD2. V lost 4 bases to trimming and J lost 4 bases; unmatched junction nucleotides: 5. The germline CDR1 and CDR2 sequences are DFQATT and SNEGSKA (reference sequence). The CDR3 is 16 amino acids. The CDR3 DNA, read in part, is TGCAGTGCTACTACTGGGACTAGCGGGGGGGCAGATACG. It is translated as CSATTGTSGGADT. The full CDR3 protein reads CSATTGTSGGADTQYF.

About this clone: The sequenced fragment ends 3 residues before the CDR3 boundary, so the rest is inferred from the germline J gene. The rearrangement joins TRBV7-9 to TRBJ1-2; D gene unclear. Germline CDR1 and CDR2: SEHNR and FQNEAQ (reference sequence). Trimming cost V 2 bases and J 2 bases, with 6 bases left between them. The CDR3 is made up of 13 amino acids. CDR3 DNA, as far as it was read: TGTGCCAGCAGCTTAAACAGCAACTATGGC. Its protein product is CASSLNSNYG. The full-length CDR3 reads as CASSLNSNYGYTF. The full variable domain, completed using reference TRBV7-9 and TRBJ1-2, is DTGVSQNPRHKITKRGQNVTFRCDPISEHNRLYWYRQTLGQGPEFLTYFQNEAQLEKSRLLSDRFSAERPKGSFSTLEIQRTEQGDSAMYLCASSLNSNYGYTFGSGTRLTVV.

About this clone itself: The read terminates 3 residues ahead of where the CDR3 ends, so the germline J gene completes it. J is TRBJ1-1 and V is TRBV4-1; D is unclear. Germline CDR1 MGHRA, CDR2 YSYEKL. V was pared by 1 base and J by 7 bases, with 13 bases between. The CDR3 sequence is 14 residues long. The CDR3 here is CASSQVSAGVEAFF. The sequenced part of the CDR3 DNA is TGCGCCAGCAGCCAAGTGAGCGCCGGGGTTGAA.

About this clone itself: The read ends 3 residues early relative to the CDR3; the germline J gene fills the gap. J is TRBJ1-2 and V is TRBV5-4, with TRBD1 matching over 7 bases. Trimming removed 5 bases from V and 4 bases from J; junction bases left unmatched: 14. CDR1 SGHNT and CDR2 YYREEE come from the germline V gene (reference sequence). This CDR3 contains 16 residues. The CDR3 loop reads CASSSGTVQPIYGYTF. The sequenced part of the CDR3 DNA is TGTGCCAGCAGTTCCGGGACAGTTCAACCCATCTATGGC.

Note on this clone: The CDR3 extends 3 residues past the end of the read, so its final part is completed from the germline J gene. The chain employs TRBV6-2 or TRBV6-3 and TRBJ1-6, with 7 bases matching TRBD1. CDR3 size: 16 residues. V lost 5 bases and J lost 6; bases outside the gene matches: 10. Germline CDR1 and CDR2: MNHEY and SVGEGT. The CDR3 loop is CASSRPPAGGNSPLHF. The covered CDR3 bases are TGTGCCAGCAGTCGCCCGCCGGCAGGGGGTAATTCACCC.

The CDR3 DNA, read in part, is TGTGCCAGCAGCGCCCGGCTGGGCAAATCCTACGAG. Residues: CASSARLGKSYE. The CDR3 as a whole reads CASSARLGKSYEQYF. V and J are TRBV7-6 and TRBJ2-7; no reliable D call. The observed sequence ends 3 residues before the CDR3 terminus, with the missing tail filled in from the germline J gene. V dropped 5 bases and J dropped 1 base, with 15 bases sitting between them. The V gene's germline CDR1 is SGHVS and CDR2 FNYEAQ. The CDR3 totals 15 residues.

As to this clone: The CDR3 goes on 3 residues after the read ends, and that part is filled in from the germline J gene. J is TRBJ1-4 and V is TRBV7-6; D is unclear. The CDR3 extends over 16 amino acids. The germline gives CDR1 SGHVS, CDR2 FNYEAQ. V was shortened by 5 bases and J by 3 bases, with 16 bases between the two germline ends. The DNA read from the CDR3 is TGTGCCAGCAGCCCCTCGCTAGAACGAGCTAATGAAAAA. Amino acids: CASSPSLERANEK. The whole CDR3 protein is CASSPSLERANEKLFF.

On this clone: The CDR3 extends 3 residues past the end of the read, so its final part is completed from the germline J gene. The chain combines TRBV11-2 with TRBJ2-5, with D unclear. V lost 0 bases and J 7 bases, leaving 12 bases between the germline ends. CDR1 is SGHAT, CDR2 FQNNGV, per germline. The CDR3 runs 14 residues. The part of the CDR3 DNA that was read is TGTGCCAGCAGCTTAGATGGCGGAAAAGGGACC. Translated: CASSLDGGKGT. The CDR3 as a whole reads CASSLDGGKGTQYF.

The CDR3 DNA, read in part, is TGTGCCAGTAGTATAGTGAGGGGCCAGGAAAACTCCTACGAG. Its translation is CASSIVRGQENSYE. The CDR3 in full is CASSIVRGQENSYEQYF. V gene TRBV19 combines with J gene TRBJ2-7; perhaps D is TRBD1 or TRBD2 (5 bases each). The CDR3 extends 3 residues past the end of the read, so its final part is completed from the germline J gene. Germline CDR1 is LNHDA and CDR2 is SQIVND (reference sequence). The CDR3 has 17 amino acids. Trimming pared 1 base from V and 0 bases from J, leaving 16 bases between.

Turning to this clone: From the germline J gene comes the end of the CDR3, since the read stops 3 residues before it. The chain combines TRBV4-1 with TRBJ1-2; D gene ambiguous. Trimming shortened V by 0 bases and J by 1 base, and 3 bases separated the two germline ends. The CDR3 loop spans 13 amino acids. CDR1 MGHRA and CDR2 YSYEKL come from the germline V gene. The DNA read from the CDR3 is TGCGCCAGCAGCCAAGACGGTAACTATGGC. Translated: CASSQDGNYG. The whole CDR3 protein is CASSQDGNYGYTF.

The CDR3 loop is CASPGGPRQPQHF. CDR3 DNA, as far as it was read: TGTGCCAGCCCAGGGGGTCCGAGACAGCCC. This chain uses TRBV6-4 with TRBJ1-5; TRBD1 aligns across 7 bases. The sequenced fragment ends 3 residues before the CDR3 boundary, so the rest is inferred from the germline J gene. The trim removed 8 bases at V and 7 bases at J, leaving 8 bases unmatched. The CDR3 totals 13 residues. The germline V gene encodes CDR1 MRHNA and CDR2 SNTAGT.

As for this clone: Coverage ceases 3 residues before the CDR3 finishes, and the germline J gene fills in the end. The chain links TRBV14 to TRBJ2-5; the match to TRBD1 covers 8 bases. CDR3 size: 16 residues. Germline V gene sequence: CDR1 SGHDN, CDR2 FVKESK. V trimming: 2 bases; J trimming: 6 bases; junction bases outside the gene matches: 11. The sequenced CDR3 bases are TGTGCCAGCAGCCAAAGGCAGGGGGCCCTTGGAAAGACC. Translating gives CASSQRQGALGKT. The entire CDR3 protein is CASSQRQGALGKTQYF. The full variable domain, in which reference TRBV14 and TRBJ2-5 provide the parts outside the CDR3, is EAGVTQFPSHSVIEKGQTVTLRCDPISGHDNLYWYRRVMGKEIKFLLHFVKESKQDESGMPNNRFLAERTGGTYSTLKVQPAELEDSGVYFCASSQRQGALGKTQYFGPGTRLLVL.

Of note for this clone: The read stops 3 residues short of the end of the CDR3; the missing end is completed from the germline J gene. The chain combines TRBV19 with TRBJ1-4; D perhaps matches TRBD1 (5 bases). The germline V gene encodes CDR1 LNHDA and CDR2 SQIVND (reference sequence). CDR3 length equals 16 residues. The germline V and J ends were trimmed by 5 bases and 4 bases, with 17 bases remaining between them. The covered CDR3 bases are TGTGCCAGTAGTTCCGCAGGGCCCCGGTTTAATGAAAAA. It encodes CASSSAGPRFNEK. The entire CDR3 protein reads CASSSAGPRFNEKLFF.

Notes on this clone: The read finishes 3 residues shy of the CDR3 end, and the germline J gene is used to complete it. The chain couples TRBV18 to TRBJ2-1; TRBD2 matches at 16 bases. V lost 3 bases and J lost 6; bases outside the gene matches: 14. CDR1 and CDR2 (germline): KGHSH, LQKENI. This CDR3 has 20 residues. The CDR3 loop is CASSPLPGLAGGPVSNEQFF. The part of the CDR3 DNA that was read is TGTGCCAGCTCACCCCTCCCGGGACTAGCGGGGGGGCCGGTGTCCAATGAG. Full variable domain (rest looked up from reference TRBV18 and TRBJ2-1): NAGVMQNPRHLVRRRGQEARLRCSPMKGHSHVYWYRQLPEEGLKFMVYLQKENIIDESGMPKERFSAEFPKEGPSILRIQQVVRGDSAAYFCASSPLPGLAGGPVSNEQFFGPGTRLTVL.